These 10 T cell receptor beta chains came from one sample sequenced in a study of blood T cell dynamics during melanoma immunotherapy. Clones were read by immunoSEQ multiplex PCR, and TCRdb kept only the in-frame ones, dropping some. The table has fewer than 15,000 clones, under 95% seen once. The time point is: pre-treatment baseline. The material sequenced was effector memory CD8+ T cells from blood, taken from a patient treated with checkpoint blockade. These receptors originate from a human donor with melanoma.

The chain couples TRBV5-7 to TRBJ2-1; perhaps TRBD1 as D (6 bases). TRBV5-7 is marked as an open reading frame, function uncertain. This CDR3 is 15 amino acids long. V was clipped by 4 bases and J by 9 bases, with 20 bases between them. The CDR3: CASSAGTKAVGEQFF. In DNA, the CDR3 is TGTGCCAGCAGCGCCGGGACAAAGGCAGTGGGTGAGCAGTTCTTC.

The chain combines TRBV5-1 with TRBJ2-2, with D hard to call. Germline values: CDR1 SGHRS, CDR2 YFSETQ. The CDR3 totals 12 residues. V dropped 4 bases and J dropped 1 base, with 2 bases sitting between them. CDR3: CASSLNTGELFF. CDR3 DNA: TGCGCCAGCAGCCTGAACACCGGGGAGCTGTTTTTT.

CDR3 region: CASSLDMSSGNTIYF. CDR3 nucleotide sequence: TGTGCCAGCAGCTTAGATATGAGTTCTGGAAACACCATATATTTT. The rearrangement joins TRBV7-6 to TRBJ1-3; D unresolved. CDR1 is SGHVS and CDR2 is FNYEAQ in the germline V gene. Trimming removed 1 base at V and 1 base at J, with 8 bases between. This CDR3 is 15 amino acids long.

This sequence joins TRBV5-1 and TRBJ2-7, with D maybe TRBD2 (5 bases). Trimming left V 0 bases short and J 1 base short, with 8 bases between. The CDR3 totals 14 residues. Germline assignment: CDR1 SGHRS and CDR2 YFSETQ. In nucleotides, the CDR3 is TGCGCCAGCAGCTTGGAACGGGGATCCTACGAGCAGTACTTC. Residues: CASSLERGSYEQYF. Complete variable domain (other parts from reference TRBV5-1 and TRBJ2-7): KAGVTQTPRYLIKTRGQQVTLSCSPISGHRSVSWYQQTPGQGLQFLFEYFSETQRNKGNFPGRFSGRQFSNSRSEMNVSTLELGDSALYLCASSLERGSYEQYFGPGTRLTVT.

The V call is TRBV10-3, the J call TRBJ2-7; 7 bases agree with TRBD1. With V trimmed by 6 bases and J by 1 base, 3 bases remained unmatched. The germline CDR1 and CDR2 sequences are ENHRY and SYGVKD. This CDR3 is built from 13 residues. CDR3 sequence (DNA): TGTGCCATCAGAACAGGGGAATCCTACGAGCAGTACTTC. This translates into CAIRTGESYEQYF.

This sequence joins TRBV6-6 and TRBJ2-3, with TRBD1 matching over 9 bases. The V gene end was trimmed by 5 bases and the J gene end by 5 bases; junction bases not matched to a gene: 8. The CDR3 loop spans 15 amino acids. The V gene's germline CDR1 is MNHNY and CDR2 SVGAGI (reference sequence). In nucleotides, the CDR3 is TGTGCCAGCAGTGATCCTAGGACAGGGGAAGATACGCAGTATTTT. Encoded protein: CASSDPRTGEDTQYF.

This clone came up a few times. The chain recombines TRBV10-3 with TRBJ1-4, with D possibly matching TRBD1 (5 bases). The V and J ends lost 0 bases and 8 bases respectively, with 13 bases between them. CDR3 length: 15 residues. The germline gives CDR1 ENHRY, CDR2 SYGVKD. The CDR3 spells CAISESGRVYEKLFF. CDR3 nucleotide sequence: TGTGCCATCAGTGAGTCTGGCAGGGTATACGAAAAACTGTTTTTT.

The V and J genes are TRBV15 and TRBJ1-1; D is unclear. Germline V gives CDR1 LNHNV, CDR2 YYDKDF (reference sequence). This CDR3 is built from 14 residues. Between the trimmed V and J ends, which lost 1 base and 5 bases, there was a span of 11 bases. The chain's CDR3 is CATSRVMSGTEAFF. The CDR3 coding sequence is TGTGCCACCAGCAGAGTAATGTCGGGGACTGAAGCTTTCTTT.

The chain recombines TRBV28 with TRBJ2-5; D gene uncertain. Trimming took off 4 bases at V and 4 bases at J, with 19 bases between the two ends. Germline assignment: CDR1 MDHEN and CDR2 SYDVKM. The CDR3 runs to 16 residues. This chain's CDR3 is CASSSIRSVLGETQYF. DNA of the CDR3: TGTGCCAGCAGTTCTATCCGGTCGGTCTTAGGAGAGACCCAGTACTTC.

The chain recombines TRBV5-5 with TRBJ2-1; D is unresolved. CDR1 is SGHKS, CDR2 YYEKEE, per germline (reference sequence). Trimming stripped 0 bases from V and 4 bases from J, with 8 bases between. The CDR3 loop spans 14 amino acids. The CDR3 region is CASSLEDGYNEQFF. The CDR3 DNA reads as TGTGCCAGCAGCTTGGAGGACGGTTACAATGAGCAGTTCTTC.